The sequence of this TCR beta chain was determined in a study of identical twins. Overall study results and limits: Conclusions rested on cross-sectional statistics rather than following the same donors.

The table lists this clonotype with a few counts. No antigen is known for it. A single record per CDR3 protein comes from TCRdb applying MiXCR to the 5' RACE reads. There are 650,000 to 750,000 distinct CDR3 sequences in the sample; approximately 21% occur only once, and around 4.5% lies in the top ten. These data are also associated with another study on T cells expressing NK-cell markers. As reported in that work: Seven donors tested HCMV-seropositive and one tested seronegative among the eight sequenced. Sorting was restricted to alpha-beta TCR T cells by an anti-gamma-delta TCR antibody in several experiments.

This TCR derives from a woman aged 18-35 years in good health. Sequencing used PBMCs.

CDR3 loop: CASSFLSGVSYNEQFF. CDR3 DNA: TGTGCCAGCAGCTTCCTTAGCGGGGTCTCCTACAATGAGCAGTTCTTC. V and J are TRBV7-8 and TRBJ2-1; TRBD2 aligns across 8 bases. The CDR3 loop spans 16 amino acids. Germline V gene data show CDR1 as SGHVS and CDR2 as FQNEAQ. The V segment lost 3 bases and the J segment 0 bases; nucleotides outside the gene matches: 4.